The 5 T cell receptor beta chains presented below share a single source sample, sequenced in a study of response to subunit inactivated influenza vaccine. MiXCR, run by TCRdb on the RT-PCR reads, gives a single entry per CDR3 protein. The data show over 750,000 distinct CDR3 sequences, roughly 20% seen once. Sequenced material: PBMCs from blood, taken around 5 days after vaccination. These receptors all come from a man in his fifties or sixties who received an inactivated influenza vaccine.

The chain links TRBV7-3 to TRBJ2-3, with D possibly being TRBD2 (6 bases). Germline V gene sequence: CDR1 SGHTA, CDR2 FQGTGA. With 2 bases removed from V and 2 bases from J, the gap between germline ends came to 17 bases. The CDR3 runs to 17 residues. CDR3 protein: CASSLRSGRGYTDTQYF. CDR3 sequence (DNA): TGTGCCAGCAGCTTACGCTCAGGGCGGGGATACACAGATACGCAGTATTTT.

CDR3 sequence: CASSPGRDHEQYF. CDR3 DNA sequence: TGTGCCAGCAGCCCCGGACGGGACCACGAGCAGTACTTC. V usage is TRBV27 and J usage is TRBJ2-7; D possibly uses TRBD1 or TRBD2 (5 bases each). CDR3 length: 13 amino acids. Germline assignment: CDR1 MNHEY and CDR2 SMNVEV (reference sequence). V was shortened by 6 bases and J by 5 bases, with 14 bases between the two germline ends.

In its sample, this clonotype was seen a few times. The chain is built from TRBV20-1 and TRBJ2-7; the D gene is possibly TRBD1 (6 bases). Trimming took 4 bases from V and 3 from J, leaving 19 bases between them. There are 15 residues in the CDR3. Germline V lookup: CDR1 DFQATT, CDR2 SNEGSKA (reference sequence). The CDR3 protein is CSATRADSVGYEQYF. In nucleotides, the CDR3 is TGCAGTGCTACCCGGGCGGACAGCGTAGGCTACGAGCAGTACTTC.

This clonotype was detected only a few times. As DNA, the CDR3 is TGTGCCAGCAGTGAAGCGCTTGGTTACAATGAGCAGTTCTTC. As protein: CASSEALGYNEQFF. This chain uses TRBV2 with TRBJ2-1; no clear D. The CDR3 is 14 residues long. With 0 bases removed from V and 4 bases from J, the gap between germline ends came to 7 bases. CDR1 SNHLY and CDR2 FYNNEI come from the germline V gene.

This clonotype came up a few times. In DNA, the CDR3 is TGCAGTGCTAGAGCAATGGTAGCGGGTATCTCCTTCGATGAGCAGTTCTTC. This encodes CSARAMVAGISFDEQFF. V gene TRBV20-1 combines with J gene TRBJ2-1, with 7 bases lining up with TRBD2. Germline values: CDR1 DFQATT, CDR2 SNEGSKA (reference sequence). The V and J ends lost 1 base and 8 bases, in that order; junction bases with no gene match: 17. The CDR3 is 17 amino acids.